Below are 28 T cell receptor beta chains sequenced from a single sample in a study of CD8 T cells in Susac syndrome (dated by TCRdb to about 2019). Library generation was performed with the immunoSEQ multiplex PCR assay. RNA was extracted with the RNeasy kit and roughly 0.5 to 1 ug was reverse transcribed using random hexamers. The public reads were run again by TCRdb, first through fastp at Q25 and then through MiXCR, and only productive beta chains were kept. Identical CDR3 protein sequences are pooled into one entry, listed with their most common genes and DNA. The sample has 250,000 to 350,000 distinct CDR3 sequences on record, roughly 84% of them singletons. The top ten clonotypes cover over 0.1% of the sample. The specimen was CD8+ T cells from PBMCs. The receptors shown here come from a human donor with multiple sclerosis.

The V gene is TRBV6-5, the J gene TRBJ1-1; D perhaps matches TRBD1 (6 bases). In germline, CDR1 is MNHEY, CDR2 SVGAGI. V dropped 5 bases and J dropped 0 bases, with 10 bases sitting between them. This CDR3 spans 14 amino acids. DNA of the CDR3: TGTGCCAGCAGTCAGGACAGCATGAACACTGAAGCTTTCTTT. It codes for CASSQDSMNTEAFF.

This clonotype was seen a few times. The rearrangement links TRBV4-1 to TRBJ2-7; 9 bases match TRBD2. The CDR3 loop spans 13 amino acids. V lost 3 bases and J lost 7; bases outside the gene matches: 4. Germline V CDR1 and CDR2: MGHRA, YSYEKL. The CDR3 bases are TGCGCCAGCAGCCAGAGGCTAGCGGGAGAGCAGTACTTC. This encodes CASSQRLAGEQYF.

CDR3 nucleotides: TGTGCCAGCAGTTTAGCGGGGGACTCCTACAATGAGCAGTTCTTC. Amino acids: CASSLAGDSYNEQFF. The chain joins TRBV6-4 to TRBJ2-1, with 9 bases that match TRBD2. The V gene's germline CDR1 is MRHNA and CDR2 SNTAGT. The CDR3 spans 15 residues. Losses at the gene ends were 5 bases for V and 0 bases for J; bases not matched to a gene: 2.

The CDR3, as DNA: TGTGCCAGCAGTTTATCTTTGGTTAATGAAAAACTGTTTTTT. It translates to CASSLSLVNEKLFF. The gene calls are TRBV27 and TRBJ1-4, with D hard to call. The germline V gene encodes CDR1 MNHEY and CDR2 SMNVEV (reference sequence). The CDR3 spans 14 residues. Trimming took 0 bases from V and 4 from J, leaving 6 bases between them.

The V call is TRBV30, the J call TRBJ2-5; D is possibly TRBD1 (5 bases). This CDR3 contains 13 residues. Deletions cut 0 bases from V and 5 bases from J, with 10 bases between. The V gene's germline CDR1 is GTSNPN and CDR2 SVGIG (reference sequence). The CDR3 bases are TGTGCCTGGAGTGTCGGACACGGGGAGACCCAGTACTTC. This codes for CAWSVGHGETQYF.

V usage is TRBV30 and J usage is TRBJ1-1; D gene ambiguous. V lost 0 bases and J 0 bases, leaving 17 bases between the germline ends. The CDR3 extends over 17 amino acids. Per the germline V gene, CDR1 is GTSNPN and CDR2 is SVGIG (reference sequence). The CDR3 DNA sequence: TGTGCCTGGAGTGTTATTCCCCGGGAGACCATGAACACTGAAGCTTTCTTT. Protein: CAWSVIPRETMNTEAFF.

The chain couples TRBV10-3 to TRBJ1-1; D perhaps matches TRBD1 (5 bases). The germline gives CDR1 ENHRY, CDR2 SYGVKD. The V end lost 2 bases, the J end lost 8 bases, and 18 bases lay between the germline ends. CDR3 length: 15 residues. The DNA for the CDR3 is TGTGCCATCAGTGAGAGGGCTTTGGACCAGGGCGAAGCTTTCTTT. Its protein is CAISERALDQGEAFF.

CDR3 nucleotide sequence: TGTGCCAGCAGCTCCGGACTTCTCTACTCCTACGAGCAGTACTTC. As protein: CASSSGLLYSYEQYF. The chain recombines TRBV7-2 with TRBJ2-7; tentatively, D is TRBD2 (5 bases). The length of the CDR3 is 15 residues. Germline lookup yields CDR1 SGHTA and CDR2 FQGNSA. Trimming cost V 4 bases and J 0 bases, with 13 bases left between them.

The V call is TRBV5-4, the J call TRBJ2-5; D is possibly TRBD1 (6 bases). V lost 0 bases and J 2 bases, leaving 17 bases between the germline ends. Looked up from germline, CDR1 is SGHNT and CDR2 is YYREEE (reference sequence). This CDR3 spans 17 amino acids. The CDR3: CASSLAGHLLRQETQYF. The DNA of the CDR3 is TGTGCCAGCAGCTTGGCGGGACACCTCTTAAGACAAGAGACCCAGTACTTC.

The V gene is TRBV19, the J gene TRBJ2-4; 9 nucleotides agree with TRBD1. Germline CDR1 and CDR2: LNHDA and SQIVND (reference sequence). V trimming: 7 bases; J trimming: 6 bases; junction bases outside the gene matches: 7. The CDR3 is made up of 14 amino acids. The CDR3 reads CASNTGGGINIQYF. In DNA, the CDR3 is TGTGCCAGTAATACAGGGGGCGGAATAAACATTCAGTACTTC.

This chain uses TRBV3-1 with TRBJ2-5, with D possibly being TRBD1 (5 bases). The CDR3 runs to 15 residues. Trimming left V 8 bases short and J 1 base short, with 17 bases between. CDR1 is LGHDT and CDR2 is YNNKEL in the germline V gene (reference sequence). The CDR3 nucleotides are TGTGCCAGCCGGCGGATCCAGGGCTTCCAAGAGACCCAGTACTTC. Translating gives CASRRIQGFQETQYF.

The chain uses TRBV20-1 and TRBJ2-3; TRBD1 matches at 8 bases. V shed 3 bases and J 4 bases; nucleotides not matched to a gene: 6. Germline V gene data show CDR1 as DFQATT and CDR2 as SNEGSKA (reference sequence). The CDR3 has 14 residues. CDR3 sequence: CSARDREKADTQYF. The DNA for the CDR3 is TGCAGTGCTAGGGACAGGGAAAAGGCAGATACGCAGTATTTT.

V usage is TRBV7-6 and J usage is TRBJ2-1, with 13 bases that match TRBD2. After removal of 5 bases from V and 8 bases from J, the junction contained 12 bases not matched to a gene. Germline V gene lookup returns CDR1 SGHVS and CDR2 FNYEAQ. The CDR3 runs to 17 residues. CDR3 sequence reads: CASSGGLGLAGPYEQFF. DNA for the CDR3: TGTGCCAGCAGCGGAGGTCTGGGACTAGCGGGACCCTATGAGCAGTTCTTC. Full variable domain (remainder filled in from reference TRBV7-6 and TRBJ2-1): GAGVSQSPRYKVTKRGQDVALRCDPISGHVSLYWYRQALGQGPEFLTYFNYEAQQDKSGLPNDRFSAERPEGSISTLTIQRTEQRDSAMYRCASSGGLGLAGPYEQFFGPGTRLTVL.

V is TRBV27 and J is TRBJ2-3; 7 bases map to TRBD1. CDR1 is MNHEY, CDR2 SMNVEV, per germline (reference sequence). This CDR3 spans 14 amino acids. The V gene end was trimmed by 3 bases and the J gene end by 4 bases; junction bases not matched to a gene: 4. CDR3: CASSFNRGADTQYF. The CDR3 nucleotides read TGTGCCAGCAGTTTTAACAGGGGCGCAGATACGCAGTATTTT.

The chain joins TRBV27 to TRBJ1-1; D unclear. CDR1 and CDR2 from the germline V gene are MNHEY and SMNVEV (reference sequence). Trimming cost V 8 bases and J 2 bases, with 12 bases left between them. The CDR3 extends over 13 amino acids. For the CDR3, the DNA is TGTGCCAGCGCCCTCGTGGATAACACTGAAGCTTTCTTT. It translates to CASALVDNTEAFF.

As concerns this clonotype: A read error may produce the germline difference seen at one junction end. The chain links TRBV3-1 to TRBJ1-1; D unclear. The germline CDR1 and CDR2 sequences are LGHDT and YNNKEL (reference sequence). CDR3 length: 13 amino acids. CDR3 bases: TGTGCCAGCAGCCGGATGCCGATGACGGGAGGCCCATTT. Translation gives CASSRMPMTGGPF. The variable domain in full, with the rest retrieved from reference TRBV3-1 and TRBJ1-1, is DTAVSQTPKYLVTQMGNDKSIKCEQNLGHDTMYWYKQDSKKFLKIMFSYNNKELIINETVPNRFSPKSPDKAHLNLHINSLELGDSAVYFCASSRMPMTGGPFGQGTRLTVV.

A single count supports this clonotype. V usage is TRBV5-5 and J usage is TRBJ1-1; D might be TRBD1 (5 bases). Trimming pared 4 bases from V and 1 base from J, leaving 14 bases between. This CDR3 has 15 amino acids. Per germline, CDR1 SGHKS and CDR2 YYEKEE (reference sequence). The CDR3, as DNA: TGTGCCAGCAGCCTCCTTCCCGGGACGAACACTGAAGCTTTCTTT. This translates into CASSLLPGTNTEAFF.

The rearrangement joins TRBV20-1 to TRBJ2-1; 7 positions agree with TRBD2. The germline CDR1 and CDR2 sequences are DFQATT and SNEGSKA (reference sequence). The CDR3 contains 16 residues. After removal of 1 base from V and 4 bases from J, the junction contained 10 bases not matched to a gene. Here the CDR3 reads CSARAEAGVTYNEQFF. In nucleotides, the CDR3 is TGCAGTGCTAGAGCAGAGGCGGGAGTAACATACAATGAGCAGTTCTTC.

The V and J genes are TRBV6-6 and TRBJ1-1, with D possibly matching TRBD1 (5 bases). The V and J ends lost 2 bases and 1 base respectively, with 11 bases between them. There are 15 residues in the CDR3. Germline CDR1 is MNHNY and CDR2 is SVGAGI (reference sequence). CDR3 protein: CASSYRGPPNTEAFF. The CDR3 DNA is TGTGCCAGCAGTTACCGGGGACCCCCGAACACTGAAGCTTTCTTT.

The sample holds a few counts of this clonotype. The V gene is TRBV7-3, the J gene TRBJ2-2; either TRBD1 or TRBD2 may fit D (5 bases each). The CDR3 covers 12 residues. Germline loops: CDR1 SGHTA, CDR2 FQGTGA. Trimming shortened V by 4 bases and J by 7 bases, and 7 bases separated the two germline ends. The CDR3 sequence: CASSSRGGELFF. Here the CDR3 DNA reads TGTGCCAGCAGCTCGAGGGGCGGGGAGCTGTTTTTT.

The rearrangement joins TRBV6-1 to TRBJ2-5; D possibly uses TRBD1 or TRBD2 (5 bases each). Trimming took 6 bases from V and 5 from J, leaving 16 bases between them. From germline, CDR1 is MNHNS and CDR2 SASEGT. The CDR3 covers 14 residues. CDR3 sequence reads: CASRGLGRGETQYF. The CDR3 DNA reads as TGTGCCAGCAGAGGACTGGGGCGCGGGGAGACCCAGTACTTC.

The chain uses TRBV7-9 and TRBJ2-2; unclear D gene. The ends were cut back, 7 bases at V and 7 bases at J, with 13 bases in the middle. Germline V CDR1 and CDR2: SEHNR, FQNEAQ (reference sequence). The CDR3 has 13 residues. CDR3 in DNA: TGTGCCAGCATCCTTCTTGACCGCGGGGAGCTGTTTTTT. Translated: CASILLDRGELFF.

The chain recombines TRBV9 with TRBJ2-6; 7 bases are a match to TRBD2. This CDR3 region has 18 residues. Germline V gene sequence: CDR1 SGDLS, CDR2 YYNGEE. V shed 0 bases and J 0 bases; nucleotides not matched to a gene: 6. The CDR3 protein is CASSVGLAGPSGANVLTF. The CDR3 coding sequence is TGTGCCAGCAGCGTAGGTTTAGCGGGTCCCTCTGGGGCCAACGTCCTGACTTTC.

This chain uses TRBV19 with TRBJ2-7; D remains ambiguous. Germline CDR1 reads LNHDA; CDR2 reads SQIVND (reference sequence). The CDR3 length is 13 residues. V lost 9 bases and J lost 0, with 12 bases in between. In DNA, the CDR3 is TGTGCCAGCTCCGGGTCAGACTCCTACGAGCAGTACTTC. It encodes CASSGSDSYEQYF.

The chain carries TRBV27 and TRBJ1-2; the D is unclear. Germline V gene lookup returns CDR1 MNHEY and CDR2 SMNVEV (reference sequence). V lost 3 bases to trimming and J lost 4 bases, with 12 bases between them. This CDR3 spans 14 amino acids. Here the CDR3 DNA reads TGTGCCAGCAGTTTCGTGGGTGGATCCTATGGCTACACCTTC. This gives the protein CASSFVGGSYGYTF.

The rearrangement uses TRBV11-2 and TRBJ2-1, with unresolved D. Germline V lookup: CDR1 SGHAT, CDR2 FQNNGV. V was clipped by 2 bases and J by 3 bases, with 26 bases between them. This CDR3 is built from 20 residues. CDR3 sequence: CASSLSLERPQENDYNEQFF. CDR3 coding DNA: TGTGCCAGCAGCTTAAGCTTAGAAAGACCTCAGGAGAATGACTACAATGAGCAGTTCTTC.

The chain combines TRBV6-2 or TRBV6-3 with TRBJ2-7; D ambiguous. The germline V gene encodes CDR1 MNHEY and CDR2 SVGEGT. The V end lost 11 bases, the J end lost 2 bases, and 10 bases lay between the germline ends. CDR3 size: 11 residues. CDR3 in amino acids: CAASFAYEQYF. DNA for the CDR3: TGTGCCGCGTCGTTTGCCTACGAGCAGTACTTC.

V usage is TRBV6-6 and J usage is TRBJ2-7; the D is unclear. Trimming took 7 bases from V and 7 from J, leaving 14 bases between them. The germline V gene encodes CDR1 MNHNY and CDR2 SVGAGI (reference sequence). There are 12 residues in the CDR3. The CDR3 region has the DNA TGTGCCAGCACCTCGACCCGCGGTGAGCAGTACTTC. It yields the protein CASTSTRGEQYF.